This TCR beta chain came from a study of blood T cell repertoires in COVID-19. Libraries were prepared by immunoSEQ multiplex PCR; TCRdb keeps only in-frame clonotypes and omits some of them. The sample has 150,000 to 200,000 clones; about 76% are singletons. Germline V CDR1 and CDR2: LNHNV, YYDKDF (reference sequence). The length of the CDR3 is 13 residues. V was shortened by 2 bases and J by 3 bases, with 8 bases between the two germline ends. V gene TRBV15 combines with J gene TRBJ2-7; tentatively, D is TRBD1 (6 bases). The sequence was collected from a woman aged 45 to 65 with active or convalescent COVID-19. The specimen was peripheral blood. The CDR3 nucleotides read TGTGCCACCAGCAGACCGGACAGCTACGAGCAGTACTTC. Encoded protein: CATSRPDSYEQYF.